The rows below give T cell receptor beta chains drawn from one sample of a study of blood T cell repertoires in COVID-19. Assay used: immunoSEQ multiplex PCR; TCRdb lists only in-frame clones, some missing. The sample has 140,000 or so clones, around 86% seen once. Sequences were obtained from peripheral blood. These receptors originate from an elderly woman with acute or convalescent COVID-19. The CDR3 runs from the conserved cysteine through the conserved F or W. The D gene is left open where the match is weak. Clone size is not always given. Where it is, it says once, few, many or a class for expanded clones.

clone_size d_call j_call v_call cdr3_nt cdr3_aa
NA NA TRBJ2-5 TRBV7-3 TGTGCCAGCAGCTTAGGGGCAGGGGGGGAGACCCAGTACTTC CASSLGAGGETQYF
NA NA TRBJ1-2 TRBV12-3/TRBV12-4 TGTGCCAGCAGTTTAGTGGGAGCCTATGGCTACACCTTC CASSLVGAYGYTF
once NA TRBJ1-1 TRBV30 TGTGCCTGGAGTACGGTTTCGGAAGCTTTCTTT CAWSTVSEAFF
NA TRBD1 TRBJ1-2 TRBV3-1/TRBV3-2 TGTGCCAGCAGCCATAATGCGGGACAGACCAGTGGCTACACCTTC CASSHNAGQTSGYTF
NA TRBD1 TRBJ2-5 TRBV7-9 TGTGCCAGCAGCCGGACAGGGCGGGAGACCCAGTACTTC CASSRTGRETQYF
NA TRBD1 TRBJ1-1 TRBV10-2 TGCGCCACCAGGGGCCCGGGACAGGGGGCCGCTGGAACTGAAGCTTTCTTT CATRGPGQGAAGTEAFF
NA TRBD2 TRBJ2-1 TRBV4-1 TGCGCCAGCAGCCACCCCTGGGGGAGACTAGCGGTTAATGAGCAGTTCTTC CASSHPWGRLAVNEQFF
NA TRBD1 TRBJ1-2 TRBV30 TGTGCCTGGAGTGTACTGGGGGACAGGTCCTTC CAWSVLGDRSF
NA NA TRBJ2-1 TRBV9 TGTGCCAGCAGCGTCGGGTCCTACAATGAGCAGTTCTTC CASSVGSYNEQFF
few TRBD2 TRBJ2-1 TRBV6-5 TGTGCCACCAAGGACCTCGGGGGGTACAATGAGCAGTTCTTC CATKDLGGYNEQFF
NA TRBD1 TRBJ1-2 TRBV7-2 TGTGCCAGCAGCTTAGCCGGACAGGGCTATGGCTACACCTTC CASSLAGQGYGYTF
NA NA TRBJ2-7 TRBV24-1 TGTGCCACCAGTGACCCCACGGGGTACGAGCAGTACTTC CATSDPTGYEQYF
NA TRBD1 TRBJ1-1 TRBV9 TGTGCCAGCACCCGGGACAGCACTATGAACACTGAAGCTTTCTTT CASTRDSTMNTEAFF
NA NA TRBJ1-5 TRBV4-2 TGTGCCAGCAGCCAAGATCGCAACAGGAAGCCCCAGCATTTT CASSQDRNRKPQHF
NA TRBD2 TRBJ2-3 TRBV5-1 TGCGCCAGCAGCTTGAGTCTAGCGGGAGCCCCCTTCTTGGATACGCAGTATTTT CASSLSLAGAPFLDTQYF
NA NA TRBJ1-2 TRBV28 TGTGCCAGCAGTCTCCCGTCGACAGGTTGGAACTATGGCTACACCTTC CASSLPSTGWNYGYTF
once TRBD2 TRBJ2-1 TRBV5-4 TGTGCCAGCAGCTTGGACCTAGCGGGAGGGGTCAATGAGCAGTTCTTC CASSLDLAGGVNEQFF